A single sample is the source of the 29 T cell receptor beta chains below, sequenced in a study of CD8 T cells in Susac syndrome. RNA was extracted with the RNeasy kit, and a quantity of roughly 0.45 to 1 ug was reverse transcribed using random hexamers. TCRdb redid the calling of the immunoSEQ multiplex PCR reads with MiXCR, one entry per CDR3 protein. The data hold roughly 120,000 distinct CDR3 sequences, with roughly 94% observed a single time. Sequenced: CD4+ T cells from PBMCs. These receptors all come from a human donor with multiple sclerosis.

This chain connects TRBV2 to TRBJ2-7, with D uncertain. This CDR3 comprises 14 residues. Germline lookup yields CDR1 SNHLY and CDR2 FYNNEI. Trimming left V 4 bases short and J 2 bases short, with 12 bases between. This CDR3 is CASSVSGRTYEQYF. For the CDR3, the DNA is TGTGCCAGCAGTGTGTCCGGACGAACCTACGAGCAGTACTTC.

The CDR3 loop reads CASSPLGGSGDTQYF. CDR3 coding DNA: TGTGCCAGCAGCCCGCTTGGCGGGAGTGGAGATACGCAGTATTTT. The rearrangement uses TRBV3-1 and TRBJ2-3; 7 positions agree with TRBD2. The germline CDR1 and CDR2 sequences are LGHDT and YNNKEL (reference sequence). This CDR3 region has 15 residues. The junction had 9 bases not matched to a gene; V was cut back by 4 bases and J by 5 bases.

V and J are TRBV18 and TRBJ2-2, with D possibly TRBD2 on 6 matching bases. V was shortened by 3 bases and J by 2 bases, with 7 bases between the two germline ends. Germline lookup yields CDR1 KGHSH and CDR2 LQKENI. The CDR3 is 14 amino acids. This CDR3 is CASSPGLNTGELFF. CDR3 bases: TGTGCCAGCTCACCTGGACTAAACACCGGGGAGCTGTTTTTT.

The CDR3 region has the DNA TGTGCCAGCAGCGCCGACCAGTATACGCAGTATTTT. It yields the protein CASSADQYTQYF. V is TRBV7-2 and J is TRBJ2-3; unclear D gene. Trimming removed 5 bases from V and 7 bases from J, with 10 bases in between. This CDR3 region has 12 residues. Germline assignment: CDR1 SGHTA and CDR2 FQGNSA.

In the case of this clonotype: At one boundary the junction diverges from the germline segment, which might be a read error. The gene calls are TRBV7-7 and TRBJ2-5, with TRBD1 as a possible D gene (6 bases). The CDR3 has 14 residues. Germline values: CDR1 SSHAT, CDR2 FNYEAQ (reference sequence). CDR3 region: CASSLSGVGETQYF. Here the CDR3 DNA reads TGTGCTAGCAGCTTATCAGGGGTGGGAGAGACCCAGTACTTC.

CDR3 sequence: CASSWAGGNEQFF. The CDR3 bases are TGTGCCAGCAGTTGGGCAGGGGGCAATGAGCAGTTCTTC. The gene calls are TRBV12-3 or TRBV12-4 and TRBJ2-1, with TRBD1 identical over 7 bases. V lost 4 bases, J lost 6 bases, and 3 bases stayed unmatched. The CDR3 is made up of 13 amino acids.

The chain joins TRBV3-1 to TRBJ1-6; no definite D call. V shed 4 bases and J shed 11 bases, with 15 bases lying between them. This CDR3 comprises 14 residues. Germline V gives CDR1 LGHDT, CDR2 YNNKEL (reference sequence). The CDR3 reads CASSRRASGAPLHF. The CDR3 DNA sequence: TGTGCCAGCAGCCGGAGGGCCTCAGGCGCACCCCTCCACTTT.

The J gene is TRBJ1-4, the V gene TRBV29-1; D gene unclear. The germline V gene has CDR1 SQVTM and CDR2 ANQGSEA. The CDR3 contains 14 residues. V was clipped by 1 base and J by 8 bases, with 14 bases between them. The CDR3 nucleotides are TGCAGCGTTGAAGGCCTCGAGAGCGGCGAAAAACTGTTTTTT. Protein sequence: CSVEGLESGEKLFF.

The chain joins TRBV4-3 to TRBJ2-1; 12 bases are a match to TRBD2. Germline V gene lookup returns CDR1 LGHNA and CDR2 YSLEER. J gave up 7 bases and V 2 bases, and 3 bases lay outside the gene matches. The CDR3 is 15 residues long. The CDR3 loop reads CASSQLAGGSNEQFF. The CDR3 DNA reads as TGCGCCAGCAGCCAACTAGCGGGGGGGTCTAATGAGCAGTTCTTC.

This clonotype was counted once. The CDR3 region is CASRLLNSNQPQHF. The DNA of the CDR3 is TGTGCCAGCAGGCTACTGAATAGCAATCAGCCCCAGCATTTT. V usage is TRBV27 and J usage is TRBJ1-5; D not certain. V was cut by 6 bases and J by 0 bases, with 9 bases left in between. Germline CDR1 reads MNHEY; CDR2 reads SMNVEV (reference sequence). This CDR3 has 14 residues.

DNA of the CDR3: TGTGCCAGCAGCCTACGCAGGGGACTAGCGGGAGGGCGAACAGATACGCAGTATTTT. It translates to CASSLRRGLAGGRTDTQYF. The rearrangement uses TRBV3-1 and TRBJ2-3; TRBD2 aligns across 16 bases. This CDR3 is 19 amino acids long. The V gene's germline CDR1 is LGHDT and CDR2 YNNKEL (reference sequence). J lost 3 bases, V lost 4 bases, and 10 bases had no gene match.

The CDR3 nucleotides are TGCGCCAGCAGCTCGACGGACAGGGTGGGCATTCAGTACTTC. It encodes CASSSTDRVGIQYF. The rearrangement uses TRBV5-1 and TRBJ2-4, with 8 nucleotides matching TRBD1. The CDR3 consists of 14 residues. In germline, CDR1 is SGHRS, CDR2 YFSETQ. V dropped 3 bases and J dropped 9; count of bases not matched to a gene: 8.

This sequence joins TRBV4-3 and TRBJ2-4, with D maybe TRBD1 (5 bases). V was pared by 0 bases and J by 1 base, with 13 bases between. Germline CDR1 is LGHNA and CDR2 is YSLEER. This CDR3 spans 17 amino acids. CDR3 coding DNA: TGCGCCAGCAGCCAAGATCATGGGGCAGGGGCCAAAAACATTCAGTACTTC. Translating it yields CASSQDHGAGAKNIQYF.

The J gene is TRBJ1-5, the V gene TRBV5-6; D perhaps matches TRBD1 (5 bases). The CDR3 is made up of 17 amino acids. The germline gives CDR1 SGHDT, CDR2 YYEEEE. V was trimmed by 2 bases and J by 0 bases, leaving 15 bases between them. CDR3 DNA: TGTGCCAGCAGCTTCCTACGAGGGGACCTTAGCAATCAGCCCCAGCATTTT. It translates to CASSFLRGDLSNQPQHF.

The chain links TRBV7-6 to TRBJ2-6, with unresolved D. The CDR3 loop spans 16 amino acids. V gave up 1 base and J gave up 0 bases, with 7 bases separating them. Germline-derived CDR1 and CDR2 are SGHVS and FNYEAQ. Here the CDR3 DNA reads TGTGCCAGCAGCTTAGAAGTCGACTCTGGGGCCAACGTCCTGACTTTC. This codes for CASSLEVDSGANVLTF.

The V and J genes are TRBV5-6 and TRBJ1-1, with D unresolved. Germline V lookup: CDR1 SGHDT, CDR2 YYEEEE. This CDR3 has 11 amino acids. The V gene lost 6 bases and the J gene lost 11 bases, with 14 bases spanning the gap. The CDR3 region is CASTRMGEAFF. In DNA, the CDR3 is TGTGCCAGCACCAGGATGGGCGAGGCTTTCTTT.

This rearrangement joins TRBV6-1 to TRBJ1-5; no definite D call. V was cut by 6 bases and J by 0 bases, with 12 bases left in between. The germline V gene encodes CDR1 MNHNS and CDR2 SASEGT. The CDR3 covers 15 residues. The DNA of the CDR3 is TGTGCCAGCAGAAGGACGCTAAATAGCAATCAGCCCCAGCATTTT. Protein: CASRRTLNSNQPQHF.

The chain links TRBV11-2 to TRBJ2-1; D remains unclear. V lost 2 bases and J 6 bases, leaving 23 bases between the germline ends. The CDR3 runs 18 residues. Germline V lookup: CDR1 SGHAT, CDR2 FQNNGV. In DNA form, the CDR3 reads TGTGCCAGCAGCTTATTAAGCCCCCGATCGCAGGCGAGCAATGAGCAGTTCTTC. It is translated as CASSLLSPRSQASNEQFF.

The V gene is TRBV20-1, the J gene TRBJ2-7; 15 bases match TRBD2. CDR1 DFQATT and CDR2 SNEGSKA come from the germline V gene (reference sequence). The CDR3 runs 16 residues. V shed 1 base, J shed 4 bases, and the junction held 5 bases outside the gene matches. As DNA, the CDR3 is TGCAGTGCTAGAGCGACAGGGACTAGCGGGGGGTACGAGCAGTACTTC. Amino acid sequence: CSARATGTSGGYEQYF.

This clonotype was recorded only once. V is TRBV5-1 and J is TRBJ1-1; D is ambiguous. Germline V lookup: CDR1 SGHRS, CDR2 YFSETQ. CDR3 length: 12 residues. Deletions cut 3 bases from V and 1 base from J, with 4 bases between. Written as DNA, the CDR3 is TGCGCCAGCAGCTCGGCGAACACTGAAGCTTTCTTT. It specifies CASSSANTEAFF.

V and J are TRBV5-1 and TRBJ1-5; D is possibly TRBD1 (6 bases). Germline CDR1 reads SGHRS; CDR2 reads YFSETQ. The CDR3 covers 14 residues. V shed 1 base and J shed 7 bases, with 12 bases lying between them. CDR3 coding DNA: TGCGCCAGCAGCTTGCCGGGGCAGGGGCAGCCCCAGCATTTT. This codes for CASSLPGQGQPQHF.

In nucleotides, the CDR3 is TGTGCCAGCAGTAGGACTAGCGGGAGGGACAATGAGCAGTTCTTC. Its translation is CASSRTSGRDNEQFF. The chain links TRBV5-4 to TRBJ2-1; 15 nucleotides match TRBD2. Losses at the gene ends were 5 bases for V and 5 bases for J; bases not matched to a gene: 2. Germline values: CDR1 SGHNT, CDR2 YYREEE (reference sequence). The CDR3 contains 15 residues.

The V call is TRBV27, the J call TRBJ2-1; D is uncertain. CDR3 size: 11 residues. Germline V gene lookup returns CDR1 MNHEY and CDR2 SMNVEV (reference sequence). V was pared by 5 bases and J by 14 bases, with 13 bases between. The CDR3, as DNA: TGTGCCAGCAGTCCTGGACGGGTCGAGTTCTTC. Its translation is CASSPGRVEFF.

This chain joins TRBV4-3 and TRBJ2-7; D may be TRBD2 (5 bases). Germline values: CDR1 LGHNA, CDR2 YSLEER. V was shortened by 0 bases and J by 3 bases, with 12 bases between the two germline ends. This CDR3 contains 15 residues. The CDR3 loop is CASSQDRGSYYEQYF. The CDR3 coding sequence is TGCGCCAGCAGCCAAGATCGGGGATCCTACTACGAGCAGTACTTC.

This rearrangement joins TRBV12-3 or TRBV12-4 to TRBJ2-1, with TRBD1 matching 10 bases. The CDR3 length is 15 residues. V dropped 6 bases and J dropped 9; count of bases not matched to a gene: 11. CDR3 bases: TGTGCCAGCAGCTCCGACAGGGGGCAACGCGGTGAGCAGTTCTTC. It is translated as CASSSDRGQRGEQFF.

This sequence joins TRBV5-1 and TRBJ1-1; possible D gene TRBD1, 6 bases. The CDR3 has 15 amino acids. Germline CDR1 is SGHRS and CDR2 is YFSETQ. V lost 4 bases to trimming and J lost 5 bases, with 18 bases between them. CDR3 in DNA: TGCGCCAGCAGCCCCCGGGGGGCGGACGGTACTGAAGCTTTCTTT. It encodes CASSPRGADGTEAFF. The variable domain in full, completed from reference TRBV5-1 and TRBJ1-1, reads KAGVTQTPRYLIKTRGQQVTLSCSPISGHRSVSWYQQTPGQGLQFLFEYFSETQRNKGNFPGRFSGRQFSNSRSEMNVSTLELGDSALYLCASSPRGADGTEAFFGQGTRLTVV.

V gene TRBV7-9 combines with J gene TRBJ2-7, with 14 nucleotides matching TRBD2. This CDR3 has 19 amino acids. CDR1 SEHNR and CDR2 FQNEAQ come from the germline V gene (reference sequence). The V gene end was trimmed by 1 base and the J gene end by 2 bases; junction bases not matched to a gene: 10. CDR3 sequence reads: CASSLGLGLAGGVTYEQYF. CDR3 DNA sequence: TGTGCCAGCAGCTTAGGACTAGGACTAGCGGGAGGAGTCACCTACGAGCAGTACTTC.

The sample holds one count of this clonotype. This sequence joins TRBV7-2 and TRBJ1-6; 7 bases are shared with TRBD1. J gave up 10 bases and V 5 bases, and 8 bases lay outside the gene matches. Germline lookup yields CDR1 SGHTA and CDR2 FQGNSA. The CDR3 has 14 amino acids. CDR3 sequence reads: CASSPQDRPSPLHF. The CDR3 DNA reads as TGTGCCAGCAGCCCCCAGGACAGGCCATCACCCCTCCACTTT.

The chain is built from TRBV30 and TRBJ2-7; 7 bases agree with TRBD2. The CDR3 has 13 amino acids. J gave up 2 bases and V 5 bases, and 6 bases lay outside the gene matches. Germline V gene sequence: CDR1 GTSNPN, CDR2 SVGIG (reference sequence). The DNA of the CDR3 is TGTGCCTGGGGTCGGGGGGTCACCTACGAGCAGTACTTC. It codes for CAWGRGVTYEQYF.